The sequence of this T cell receptor (beta chain) was determined in a study of cytomegalovirus exposure and HLA in healthy donors. V gave up 4 bases and J gave up 7 bases; unmatched junction bases: 8. Germline values: CDR1 LNHDA, CDR2 SQIVND (reference sequence). The CDR3 consists of 14 residues. PCR primers comprised 60 Vbeta and 13 Jbeta primers. Data came from immunoSEQ multiplex PCR; TCRdb stores just in-frame clones and leaves some out. The sample carries a few hundred thousand clones, 85% to 90% recorded once. General study results and limits: Altogether, some 170 TCR beta chains were recorded as cytomegalovirus-associated. After further analysis at a later stage, 16,951 TCR beta sequences were associated with HLA alleles at 0.05 false discovery rate. An ancestry cluster, one associated with Asian ancestry, reportedly showed fewer N-insertions than the approximately 670-donor mean in a later analysis.

Comment on this clone: Antigen unknown.

The sequence was collected from a woman under 30 in good health and CMV-seronegative. Sequenced material: PBMCs. The chain recombines TRBV19 with TRBJ2-5; TRBD2 aligns across 8 bases. The CDR3 DNA is TGTGCCAGTAGTAAGAGCGGGGGATCAGGGACCCAGTACTTC. It translates to CASSKSGGSGTQYF.